This T cell receptor (beta chain) was captured by sequencing in a study of regulatory T cells in long-lasting Graves disease. The table lists this clonotype with a few counts. According to the study, TCR beta libraries were built with iRepertoire HTBI primers and CDR3-region Arm-PCR. In TCRdb, the multiplex PCR reads were re-called with MiXCR into one record per CDR3 protein. The table lists under 800,000 distinct CDR3 sequences, around 17% of them singletons. The time point: newly diagnosed GD, antithyroid drugs for less than 3 months. Researchers made the TCR library from RNA that was extracted from PBMCs. The V gene's germline CDR1 is SNHLY and CDR2 FYNNEI. The CDR3 has 13 residues. Trimming took 7 bases from V and 2 from J, leaving 11 bases between them. This sample was also put to use in a study of T cells in Graves' hyperthyroidism and ophthalmopathy.

The TCR originated in a woman aged 25 to 39 with Graves disease. The chain has TRBV2 and TRBJ1-2, with D maybe TRBD1 (6 bases). The starting material was peripheral blood mononuclear cells (PBMCs), obtained at new diagnosis, from a patient treated with antithyroid drugs. As DNA, the CDR3 is TGTGCCAGCACGACTCAGGGGAACTATGGCTACACCTTC. It encodes CASTTQGNYGYTF. The whole variable domain, filled in from reference TRBV2 and TRBJ1-2, reads EPEVTQTPSHQVTQMGQEVILRCVPISNHLYFYWYRQILGQKVEFLVSFYNNEISEKSEIFDDQFSVERPDGSNFTLKIRSTKLEDSAMYFCASTTQGNYGYTFGSGTRLTVV.